This TCR beta chain was found in a study of cytomegalovirus exposure and HLA in healthy donors. The PCR ran on 60 Vbeta and 13 Jbeta primers. The table came from immunoSEQ multiplex PCR; TCRdb's copy has only in-frame clones and leaves some out. The table lists approximately 130,000 clones. On this clone itself: The target antigen is unknown.

Study-wide results and caveats: The classifier reportedly diagnosed cytomegalovirus status with high specificity and sensitivity.

The V and J ends lost 5 bases and 7 bases respectively, with 17 bases between them. Germline-derived CDR1 and CDR2 are MGHRA and YSYEKL. The CDR3 runs 14 residues. This receptor was identified in a woman aged 60-75 years in good health and CMV-seronegative. Sequences were obtained from PBMCs. The rearrangement joins TRBV4-1 to TRBJ1-1, with D possibly matching TRBD1 (5 bases). CDR3 sequence reads: CASSGRAGLGEAFF. CDR3 in DNA: TGCGCCAGCAGCGGCCGGGCAGGGTTGGGTGAAGCTTTCTTT.